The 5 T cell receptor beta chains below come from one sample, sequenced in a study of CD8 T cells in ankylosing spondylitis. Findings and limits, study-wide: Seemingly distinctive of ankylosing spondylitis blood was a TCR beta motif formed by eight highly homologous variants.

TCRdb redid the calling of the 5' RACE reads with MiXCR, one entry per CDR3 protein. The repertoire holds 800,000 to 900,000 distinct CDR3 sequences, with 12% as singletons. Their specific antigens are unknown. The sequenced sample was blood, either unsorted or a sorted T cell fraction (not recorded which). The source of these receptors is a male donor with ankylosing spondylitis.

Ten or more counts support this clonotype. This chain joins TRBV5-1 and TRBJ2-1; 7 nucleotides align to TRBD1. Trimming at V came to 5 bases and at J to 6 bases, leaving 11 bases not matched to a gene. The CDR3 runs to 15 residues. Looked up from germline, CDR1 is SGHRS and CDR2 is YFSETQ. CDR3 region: CASSPSGTAFNEQFF. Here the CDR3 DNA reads TGCGCCAGCAGTCCCTCCGGGACAGCGTTCAATGAGCAGTTCTTC.

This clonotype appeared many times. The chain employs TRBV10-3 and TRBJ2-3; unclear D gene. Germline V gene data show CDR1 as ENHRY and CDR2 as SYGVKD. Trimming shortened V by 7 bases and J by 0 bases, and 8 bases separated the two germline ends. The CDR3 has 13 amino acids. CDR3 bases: TGTGCCATCACGTCCGGGAGCACAGATACGCAGTATTTT. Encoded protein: CAITSGSTDTQYF.

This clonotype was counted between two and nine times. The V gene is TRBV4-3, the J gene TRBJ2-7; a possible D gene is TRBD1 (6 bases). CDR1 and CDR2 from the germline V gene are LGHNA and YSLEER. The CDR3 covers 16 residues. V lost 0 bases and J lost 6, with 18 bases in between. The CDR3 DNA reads TGCGCCAGCAGCCAAGATACAGGCAGGGGACATTCCGAGCAGTACTTC. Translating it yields CASSQDTGRGHSEQYF.

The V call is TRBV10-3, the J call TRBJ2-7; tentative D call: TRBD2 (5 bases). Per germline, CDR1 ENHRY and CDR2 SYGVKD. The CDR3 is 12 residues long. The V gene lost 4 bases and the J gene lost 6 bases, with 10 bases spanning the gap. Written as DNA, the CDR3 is TGTGCCATCAGTGCCGGCGAGGGCGAGCAGTACTTC. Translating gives CAISAGEGEQYF.

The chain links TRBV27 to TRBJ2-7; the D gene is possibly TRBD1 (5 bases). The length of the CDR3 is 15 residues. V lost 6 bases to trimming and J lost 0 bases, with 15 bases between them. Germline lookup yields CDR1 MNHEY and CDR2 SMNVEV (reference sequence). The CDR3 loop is CASRPLGQGSYEQYF. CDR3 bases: TGTGCCAGCAGACCCCTGGGGCAAGGCTCCTACGAGCAGTACTTC.